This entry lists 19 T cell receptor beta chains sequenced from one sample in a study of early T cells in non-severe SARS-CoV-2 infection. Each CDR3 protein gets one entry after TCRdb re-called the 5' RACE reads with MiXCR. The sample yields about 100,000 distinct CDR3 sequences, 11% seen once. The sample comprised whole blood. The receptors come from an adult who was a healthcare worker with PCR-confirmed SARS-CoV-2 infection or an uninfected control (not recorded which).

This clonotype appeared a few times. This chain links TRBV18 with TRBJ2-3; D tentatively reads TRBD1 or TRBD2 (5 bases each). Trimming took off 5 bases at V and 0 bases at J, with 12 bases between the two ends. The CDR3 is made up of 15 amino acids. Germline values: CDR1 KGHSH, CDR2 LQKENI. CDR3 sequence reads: CASSGGPASTDTQYF. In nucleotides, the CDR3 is TGTGCCAGCTCAGGGGGTCCGGCTAGCACAGATACGCAGTATTTT.

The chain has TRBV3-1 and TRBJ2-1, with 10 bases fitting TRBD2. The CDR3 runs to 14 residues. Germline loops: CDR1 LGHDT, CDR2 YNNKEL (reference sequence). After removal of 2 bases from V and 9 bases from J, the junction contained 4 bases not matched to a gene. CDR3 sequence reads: CASSQSGRAGEQFF. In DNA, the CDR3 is TGTGCCAGCAGCCAAAGCGGGAGGGCCGGTGAGCAGTTCTTC.

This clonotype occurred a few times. The CDR3 reads CASSPRGPGGELFF. In nucleotides, the CDR3 is TGTGCCAGCAGCCCCCGGGGGCCCGGCGGGGAGCTGTTTTTT. This rearrangement joins TRBV9 to TRBJ2-2; D may match TRBD1 or TRBD2 (6 bases each). This CDR3 comprises 14 residues. Germline V gene data show CDR1 as SGDLS and CDR2 as YYNGEE. V lost 4 bases to trimming and J lost 7 bases, with 14 bases between them.

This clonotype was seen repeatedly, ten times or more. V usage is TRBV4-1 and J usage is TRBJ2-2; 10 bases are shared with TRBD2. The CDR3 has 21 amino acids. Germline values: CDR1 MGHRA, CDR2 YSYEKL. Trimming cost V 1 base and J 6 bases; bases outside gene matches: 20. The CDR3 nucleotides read TGCGCCAGCAGCCAAGTCCTCCAGCGGGAGGGCCAAAAAACCCCCGCCGGGGAGCTGTTTTTT. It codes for CASSQVLQREGQKTPAGELFF.

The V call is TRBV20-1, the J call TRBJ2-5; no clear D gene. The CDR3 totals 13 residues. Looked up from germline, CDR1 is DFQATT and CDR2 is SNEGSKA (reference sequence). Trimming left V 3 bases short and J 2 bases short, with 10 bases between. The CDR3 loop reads CSASETLQETQYF. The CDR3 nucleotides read TGCAGTGCTAGTGAGACTCTGCAAGAGACCCAGTACTTC.

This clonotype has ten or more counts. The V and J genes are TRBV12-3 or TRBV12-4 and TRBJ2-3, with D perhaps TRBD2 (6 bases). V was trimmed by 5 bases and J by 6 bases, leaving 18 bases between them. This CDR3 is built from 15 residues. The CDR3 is CASSTGDLTGDTQYF. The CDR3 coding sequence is TGTGCCAGCAGTACGGGGGACCTAACGGGGGATACGCAGTATTTT.

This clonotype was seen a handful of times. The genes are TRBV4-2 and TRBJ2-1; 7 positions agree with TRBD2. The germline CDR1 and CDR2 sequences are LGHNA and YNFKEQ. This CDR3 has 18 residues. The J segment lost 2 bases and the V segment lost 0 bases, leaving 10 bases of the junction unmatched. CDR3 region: CASSQDALSGGPYNEQFF. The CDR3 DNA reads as TGTGCCAGCAGCCAAGATGCTCTCTCGGGAGGCCCCTACAATGAGCAGTTCTTC.

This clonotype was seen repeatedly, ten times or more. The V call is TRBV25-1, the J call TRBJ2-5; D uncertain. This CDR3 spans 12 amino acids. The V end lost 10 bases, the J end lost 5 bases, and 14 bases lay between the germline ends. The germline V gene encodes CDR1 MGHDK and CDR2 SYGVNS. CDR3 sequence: CATSDLGETQYF. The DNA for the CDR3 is TGTGCCACCTCGGATCTTGGGGAGACCCAGTACTTC.

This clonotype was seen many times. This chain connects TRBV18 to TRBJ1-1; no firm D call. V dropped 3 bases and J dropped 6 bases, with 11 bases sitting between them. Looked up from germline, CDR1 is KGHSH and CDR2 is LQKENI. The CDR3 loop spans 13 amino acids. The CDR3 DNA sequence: TGTGCCAGCTCACCGCTCCAGGACGCTGAAGCTTTCTTT. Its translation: CASSPLQDAEAFF.

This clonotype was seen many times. CDR3 amino acids: CASSGGFREQYF. The CDR3 region has the DNA TGTGCCAGCAGTGGGGGGTTTAGGGAGCAGTACTTC. This chain links TRBV28 with TRBJ2-7; D possibly corresponds to TRBD2 (6 bases). The CDR3 runs 12 residues. The germline CDR1 and CDR2 sequences are MDHEN and SYDVKM. With 5 bases removed from V and 7 bases from J, the gap between germline ends came to 12 bases.

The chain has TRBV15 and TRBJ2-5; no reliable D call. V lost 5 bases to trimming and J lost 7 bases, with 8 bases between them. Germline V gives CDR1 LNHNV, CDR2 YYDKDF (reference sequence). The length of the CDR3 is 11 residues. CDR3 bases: TGTGCCACCAGCGGATTGGGGACCCAGTACTTC. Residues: CATSGLGTQYF.

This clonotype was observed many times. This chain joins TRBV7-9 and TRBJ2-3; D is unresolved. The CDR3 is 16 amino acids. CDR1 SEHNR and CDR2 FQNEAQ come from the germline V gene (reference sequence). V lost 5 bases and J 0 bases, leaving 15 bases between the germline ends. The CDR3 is CASSLAVYSSTDTQYF. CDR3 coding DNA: TGTGCCAGCAGCCTTGCCGTATACTCCAGCACAGATACGCAGTATTTT.

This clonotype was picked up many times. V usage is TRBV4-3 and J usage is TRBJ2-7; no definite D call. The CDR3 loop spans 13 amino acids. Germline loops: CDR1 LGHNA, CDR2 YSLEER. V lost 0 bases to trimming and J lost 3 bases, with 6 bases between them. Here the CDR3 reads CASSQEANYEQYF. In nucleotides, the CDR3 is TGCGCCAGCAGCCAAGAGGCCAACTACGAGCAGTACTTC.

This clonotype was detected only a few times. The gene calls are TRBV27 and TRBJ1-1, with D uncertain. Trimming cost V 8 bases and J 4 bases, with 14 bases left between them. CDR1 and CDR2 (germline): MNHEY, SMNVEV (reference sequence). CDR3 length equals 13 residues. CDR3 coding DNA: TGTGCCAGCTCGACTCACCAATTCACTGAAGCTTTCTTT. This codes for CASSTHQFTEAFF.

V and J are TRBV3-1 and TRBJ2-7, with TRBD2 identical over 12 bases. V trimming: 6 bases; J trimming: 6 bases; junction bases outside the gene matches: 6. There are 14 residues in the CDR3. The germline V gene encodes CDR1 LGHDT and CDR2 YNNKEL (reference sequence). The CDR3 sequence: CASRSSGRAGEQYF. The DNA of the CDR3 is TGTGCCAGCAGGTCTAGCGGGAGGGCCGGCGAGCAGTACTTC.

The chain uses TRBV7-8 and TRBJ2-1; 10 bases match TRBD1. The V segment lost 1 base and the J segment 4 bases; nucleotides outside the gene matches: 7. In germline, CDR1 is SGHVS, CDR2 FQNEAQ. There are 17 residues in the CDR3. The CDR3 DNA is TGTGCCAGCAGCTTAGGAGTCCGGGACAGGGGATACAATGAGCAGTTCTTC. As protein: CASSLGVRDRGYNEQFF.

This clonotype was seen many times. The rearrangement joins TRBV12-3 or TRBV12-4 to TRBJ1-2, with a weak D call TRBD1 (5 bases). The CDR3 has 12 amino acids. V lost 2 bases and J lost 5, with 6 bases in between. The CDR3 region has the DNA TGTGCCAGCAGTTTAAGGGGTTATGGCTACACCTTC. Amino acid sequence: CASSLRGYGYTF.

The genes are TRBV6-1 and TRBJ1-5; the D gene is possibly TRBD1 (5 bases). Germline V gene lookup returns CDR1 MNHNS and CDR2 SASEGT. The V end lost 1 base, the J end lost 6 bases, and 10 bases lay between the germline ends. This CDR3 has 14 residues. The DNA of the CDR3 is TGTGCCAGCAGTGAAGGGGGGGTTGCTCAGCCCCAGCATTTT. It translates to CASSEGGVAQPQHF.

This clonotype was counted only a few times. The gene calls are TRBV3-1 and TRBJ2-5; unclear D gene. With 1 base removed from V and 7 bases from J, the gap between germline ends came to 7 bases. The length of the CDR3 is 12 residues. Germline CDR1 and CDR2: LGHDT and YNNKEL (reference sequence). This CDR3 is CASSQGSPTQYF. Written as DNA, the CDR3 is TGTGCCAGCAGCCAAGGGTCGCCGACCCAGTACTTC.